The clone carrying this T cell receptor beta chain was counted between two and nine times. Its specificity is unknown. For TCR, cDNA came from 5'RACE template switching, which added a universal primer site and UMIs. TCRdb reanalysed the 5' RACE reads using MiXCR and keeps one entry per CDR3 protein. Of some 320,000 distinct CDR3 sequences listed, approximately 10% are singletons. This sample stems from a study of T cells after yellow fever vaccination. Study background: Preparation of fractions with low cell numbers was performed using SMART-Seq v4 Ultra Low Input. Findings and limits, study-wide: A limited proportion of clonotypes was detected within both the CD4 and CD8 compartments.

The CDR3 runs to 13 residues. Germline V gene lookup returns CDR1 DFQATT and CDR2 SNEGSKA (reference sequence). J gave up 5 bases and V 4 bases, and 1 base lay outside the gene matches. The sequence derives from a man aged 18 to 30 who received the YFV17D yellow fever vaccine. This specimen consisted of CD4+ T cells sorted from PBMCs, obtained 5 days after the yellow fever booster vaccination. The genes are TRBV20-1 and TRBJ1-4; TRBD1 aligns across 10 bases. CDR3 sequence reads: CSAMGQGNEKLFF. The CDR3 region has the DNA TGCAGTGCTATGGGACAGGGGAATGAAAAACTGTTTTTT.